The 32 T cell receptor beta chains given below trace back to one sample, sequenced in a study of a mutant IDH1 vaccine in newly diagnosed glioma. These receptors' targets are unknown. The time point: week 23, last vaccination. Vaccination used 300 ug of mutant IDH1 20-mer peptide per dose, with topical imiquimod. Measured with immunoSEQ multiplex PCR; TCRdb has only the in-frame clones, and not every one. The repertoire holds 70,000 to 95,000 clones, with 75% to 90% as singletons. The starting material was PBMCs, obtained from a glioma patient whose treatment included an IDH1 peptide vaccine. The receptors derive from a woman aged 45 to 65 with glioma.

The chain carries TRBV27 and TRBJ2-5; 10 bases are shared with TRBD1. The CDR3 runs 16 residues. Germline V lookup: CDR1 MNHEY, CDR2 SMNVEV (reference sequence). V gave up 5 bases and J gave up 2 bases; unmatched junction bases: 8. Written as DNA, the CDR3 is TGTGCCAGCAGTCTCTGGACAGGGGGAGGGCAAGAGACCCAGTACTTC. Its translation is CASSLWTGGGQETQYF.

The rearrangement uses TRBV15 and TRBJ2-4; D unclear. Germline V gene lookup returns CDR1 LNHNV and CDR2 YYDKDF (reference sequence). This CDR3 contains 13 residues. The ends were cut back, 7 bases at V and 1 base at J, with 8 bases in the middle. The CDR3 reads CATKERAKNIQYF. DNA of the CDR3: TGTGCCACCAAGGAGAGGGCCAAAAACATTCAGTACTTC.

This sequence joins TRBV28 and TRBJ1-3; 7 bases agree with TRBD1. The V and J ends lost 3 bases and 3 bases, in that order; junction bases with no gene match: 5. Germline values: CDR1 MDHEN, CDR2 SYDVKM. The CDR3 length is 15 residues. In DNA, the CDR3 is TGTGCCAGCAGTTTCGGGGGACAGTTTGGAAACACCATATATTTT. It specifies CASSFGGQFGNTIYF.

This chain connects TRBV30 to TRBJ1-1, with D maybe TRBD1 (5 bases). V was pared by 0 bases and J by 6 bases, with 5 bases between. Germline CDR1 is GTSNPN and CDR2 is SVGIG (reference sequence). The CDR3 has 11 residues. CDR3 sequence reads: CAWSVQAEAFF. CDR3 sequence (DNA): TGTGCCTGGAGTGTACAGGCTGAAGCTTTCTTT. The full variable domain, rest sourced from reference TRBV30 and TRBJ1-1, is SQTIHQWPATLVQPVGSPLSLECTVEGTSNPNLYWYRQAAGRGLQLLFYSVGIGQISSEVPQNLSASRPQDRQFILSSKKLLLSDSGFYLCAWSVQAEAFFGQGTRLTVV.

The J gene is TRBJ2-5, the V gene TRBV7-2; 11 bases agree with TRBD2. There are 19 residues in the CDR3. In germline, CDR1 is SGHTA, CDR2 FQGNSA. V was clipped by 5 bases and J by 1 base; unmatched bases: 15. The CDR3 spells CASSPRGGLAGGFQETQYF. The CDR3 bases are TGTGCCAGCAGCCCTAGAGGTGGGCTAGCGGGAGGATTCCAAGAGACCCAGTACTTC.

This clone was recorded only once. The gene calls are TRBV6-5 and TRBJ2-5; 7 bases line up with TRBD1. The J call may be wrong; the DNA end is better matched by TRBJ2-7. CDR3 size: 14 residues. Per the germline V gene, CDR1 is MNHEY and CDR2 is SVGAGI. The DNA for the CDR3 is TGTGCCAGCAGTTACGACAGGGAGATCTACGAGCAGTACTTC. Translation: CASSYDREIYEQYF.

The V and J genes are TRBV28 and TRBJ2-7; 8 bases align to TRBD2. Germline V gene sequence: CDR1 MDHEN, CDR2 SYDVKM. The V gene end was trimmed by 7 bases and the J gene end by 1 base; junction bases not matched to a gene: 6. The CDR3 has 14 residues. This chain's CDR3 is CASTPGGASYEQYF. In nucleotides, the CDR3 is TGTGCCAGCACACCGGGGGGGGCTTCCTACGAGCAGTACTTC.

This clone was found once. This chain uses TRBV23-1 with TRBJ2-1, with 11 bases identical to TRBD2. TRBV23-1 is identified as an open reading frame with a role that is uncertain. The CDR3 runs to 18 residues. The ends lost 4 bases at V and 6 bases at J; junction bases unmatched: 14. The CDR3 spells CASSPSSEGLADPNEQFF. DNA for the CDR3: TGCGCCAGCAGTCCCTCCTCCGAGGGACTAGCGGACCCCAATGAGCAGTTCTTC.

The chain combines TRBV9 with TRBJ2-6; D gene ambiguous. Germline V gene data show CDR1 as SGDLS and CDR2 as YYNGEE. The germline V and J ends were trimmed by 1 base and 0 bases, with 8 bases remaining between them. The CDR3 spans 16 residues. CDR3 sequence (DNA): TGTGCCAGCAGCGTATACAGAGCCTCTGGGGCCAACGTCCTGACTTTC. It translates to CASSVYRASGANVLTF.

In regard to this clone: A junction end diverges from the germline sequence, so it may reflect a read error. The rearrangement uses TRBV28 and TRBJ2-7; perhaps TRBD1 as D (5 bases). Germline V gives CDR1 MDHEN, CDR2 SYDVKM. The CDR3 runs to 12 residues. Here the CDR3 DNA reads TGTGCCAGCAGTCCTGCAGGGAAAGGCCCCCTCTTC. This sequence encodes CASSPAGKGPLF.

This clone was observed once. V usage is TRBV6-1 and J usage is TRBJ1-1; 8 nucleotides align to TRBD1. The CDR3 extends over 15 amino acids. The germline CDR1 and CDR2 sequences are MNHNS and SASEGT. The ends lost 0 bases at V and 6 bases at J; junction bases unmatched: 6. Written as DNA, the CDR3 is TGTGCCAGCAGTGAAGCGCCGGACAGGGCTGCTGAAGCTTTCTTT. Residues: CASSEAPDRAAEAFF.

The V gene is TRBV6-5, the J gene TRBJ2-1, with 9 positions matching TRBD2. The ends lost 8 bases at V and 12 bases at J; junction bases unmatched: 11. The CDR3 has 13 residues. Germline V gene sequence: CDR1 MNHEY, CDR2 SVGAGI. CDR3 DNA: TGTGCCAGCGGAAGGACTAGCGCCAGGGTGCAGTTCTTC. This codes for CASGRTSARVQFF.

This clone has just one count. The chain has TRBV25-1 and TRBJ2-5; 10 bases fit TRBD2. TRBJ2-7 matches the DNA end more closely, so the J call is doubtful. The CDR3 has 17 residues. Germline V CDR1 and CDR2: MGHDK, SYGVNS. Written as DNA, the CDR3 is TGTGCCAGCAGTGAAATTTCACTAGCGGGAAAGGCCTACGAGCAGTACTTC. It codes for CASSEISLAGKAYEQYF.

In DNA, the CDR3 is TGTGCCAGCTCCGCCGATTTAGGAGGGATGAACACTGAAGCTTTCTTT. Translating it yields CASSADLGGMNTEAFF. This chain links TRBV6-6 with TRBJ1-1; unclear D gene. The ends were cut back, 8 bases at V and 0 bases at J, with 19 bases in the middle. The germline gives CDR1 MNHNY, CDR2 SVGAGI (reference sequence). The length of the CDR3 is 16 residues.

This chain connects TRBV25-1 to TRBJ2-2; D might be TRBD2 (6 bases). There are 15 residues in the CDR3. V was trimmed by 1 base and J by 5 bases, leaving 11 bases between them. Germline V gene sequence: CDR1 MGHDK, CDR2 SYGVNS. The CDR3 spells CASSEWGVRTGELFF. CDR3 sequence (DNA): TGTGCCAGCAGTGAATGGGGGGTGAGAACCGGGGAGCTGTTTTTT.

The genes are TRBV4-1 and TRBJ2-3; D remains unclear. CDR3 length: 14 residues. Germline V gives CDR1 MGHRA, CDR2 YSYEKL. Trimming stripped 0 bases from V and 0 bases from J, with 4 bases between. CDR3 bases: TGCGCCAGCAGCCAAGACCACAGCACAGATACGCAGTATTTT. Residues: CASSQDHSTDTQYF.

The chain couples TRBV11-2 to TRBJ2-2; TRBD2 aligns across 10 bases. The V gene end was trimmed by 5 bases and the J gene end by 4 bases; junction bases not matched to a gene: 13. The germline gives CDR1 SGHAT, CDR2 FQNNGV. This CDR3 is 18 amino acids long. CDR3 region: CASSGEVAGGWGTGELFF. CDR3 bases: TGTGCCAGCAGCGGCGAGGTAGCGGGAGGATGGGGCACCGGGGAGCTGTTTTTT.

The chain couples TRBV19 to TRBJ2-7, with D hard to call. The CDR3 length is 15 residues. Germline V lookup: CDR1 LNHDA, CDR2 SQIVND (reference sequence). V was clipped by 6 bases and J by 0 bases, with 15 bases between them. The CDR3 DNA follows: TGTGCCAGTAGCCACGGCCCTTTCGGCTCCTACGAGCAGTACTTC. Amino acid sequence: CASSHGPFGSYEQYF.

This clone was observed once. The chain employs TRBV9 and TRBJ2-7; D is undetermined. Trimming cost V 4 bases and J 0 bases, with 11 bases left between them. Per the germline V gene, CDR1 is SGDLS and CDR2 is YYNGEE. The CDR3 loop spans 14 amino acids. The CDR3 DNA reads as TGTGCCAGCAGCCCCTTCCGTACCTCCTACGAGCAGTACTTC. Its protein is CASSPFRTSYEQYF.

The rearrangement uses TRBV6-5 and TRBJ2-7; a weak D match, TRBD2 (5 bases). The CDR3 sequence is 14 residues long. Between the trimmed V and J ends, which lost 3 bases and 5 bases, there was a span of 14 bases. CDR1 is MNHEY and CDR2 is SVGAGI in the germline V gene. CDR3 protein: CASSYDSGKDEQYF. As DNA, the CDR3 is TGTGCCAGCAGTTATGACTCGGGGAAGGACGAGCAGTACTTC.

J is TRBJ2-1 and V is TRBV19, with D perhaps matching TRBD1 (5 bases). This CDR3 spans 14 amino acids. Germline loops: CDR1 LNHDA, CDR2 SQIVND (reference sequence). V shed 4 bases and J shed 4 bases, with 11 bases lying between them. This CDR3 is CASSSRGAYNEQFF. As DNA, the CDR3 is TGTGCCAGTAGTAGTAGGGGCGCTTACAATGAGCAGTTCTTC. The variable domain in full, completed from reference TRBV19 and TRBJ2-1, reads DGGITQSPKYLFRKEGQNVTLSCEQNLNHDAMYWYRQDPGQGLRLIYYSQIVNDFQKGDIAEGYSVSREKKESFPLTVTSAQKNPTAFYLCASSSRGAYNEQFFGPGTRLTVL.

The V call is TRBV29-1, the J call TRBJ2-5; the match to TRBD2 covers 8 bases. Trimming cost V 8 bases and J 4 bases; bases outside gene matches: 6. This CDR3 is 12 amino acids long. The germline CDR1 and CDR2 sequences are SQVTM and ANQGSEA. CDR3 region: CSSGLAGETQYF. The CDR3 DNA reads TGCAGCTCGGGGCTAGCGGGAGAGACCCAGTACTTC. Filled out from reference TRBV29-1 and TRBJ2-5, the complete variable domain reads SAVISQKPSRDICQRGTSLTIQCQVDSQVTMMFWYRQQPGQSLTLIATANQGSEATYESGFVIDKFPISRPNLTFSTLTVSNMSPEDSSIYLCSSGLAGETQYFGPGTRLLVL.

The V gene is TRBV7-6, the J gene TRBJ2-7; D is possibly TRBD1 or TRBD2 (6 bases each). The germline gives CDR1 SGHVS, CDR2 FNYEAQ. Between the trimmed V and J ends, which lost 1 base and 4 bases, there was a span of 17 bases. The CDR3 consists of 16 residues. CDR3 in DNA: TGTGCCAGCAGCTTAGAGGGGGAGGCTAGCTGGTACGAGCAGTACTTC. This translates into CASSLEGEASWYEQYF.

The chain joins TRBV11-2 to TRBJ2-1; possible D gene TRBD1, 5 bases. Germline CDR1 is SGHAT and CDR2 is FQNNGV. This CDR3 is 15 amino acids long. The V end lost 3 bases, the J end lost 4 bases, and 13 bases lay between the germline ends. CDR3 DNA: TGTGCCAGCAGCTTTTTAGGGGCTAGATACAATGAGCAGTTCTTC. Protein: CASSFLGARYNEQFF.

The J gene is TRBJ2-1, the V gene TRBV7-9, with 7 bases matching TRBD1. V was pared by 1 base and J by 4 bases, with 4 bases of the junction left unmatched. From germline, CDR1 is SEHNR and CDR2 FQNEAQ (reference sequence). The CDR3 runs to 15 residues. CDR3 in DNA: TGTGCCAGCAGCTTAGGACAGGGTGGTTACAATGAGCAGTTCTTC. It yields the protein CASSLGQGGYNEQFF.

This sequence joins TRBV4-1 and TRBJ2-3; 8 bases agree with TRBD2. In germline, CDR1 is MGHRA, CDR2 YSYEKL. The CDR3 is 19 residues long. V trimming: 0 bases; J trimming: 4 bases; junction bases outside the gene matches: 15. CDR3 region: CASSQDRIESGSIADTQYF. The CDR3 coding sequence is TGCGCCAGCAGCCAAGATCGTATAGAGAGCGGGAGCATTGCAGATACGCAGTATTTT.

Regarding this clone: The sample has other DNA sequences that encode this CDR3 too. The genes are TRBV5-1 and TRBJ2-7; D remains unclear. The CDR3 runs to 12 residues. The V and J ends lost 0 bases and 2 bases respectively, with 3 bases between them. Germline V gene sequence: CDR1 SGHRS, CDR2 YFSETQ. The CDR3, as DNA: TGCGCCAGCAGCTTGGGAGCCTACGAGCAGTACTTC. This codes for CASSLGAYEQYF.

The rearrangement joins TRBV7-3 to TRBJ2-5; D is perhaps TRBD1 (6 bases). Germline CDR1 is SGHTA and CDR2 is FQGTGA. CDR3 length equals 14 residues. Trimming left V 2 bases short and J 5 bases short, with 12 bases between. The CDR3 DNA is TGTGCCAGCAGCTTAGGGGGTCAGGGGGAGACCCAGTACTTC. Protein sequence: CASSLGGQGETQYF.

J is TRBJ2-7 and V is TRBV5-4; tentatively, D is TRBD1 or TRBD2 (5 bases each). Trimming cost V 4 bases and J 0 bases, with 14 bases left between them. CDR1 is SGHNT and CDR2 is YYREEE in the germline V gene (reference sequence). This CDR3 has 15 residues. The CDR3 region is CASSGGGLSSYEQYF. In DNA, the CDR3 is TGTGCCAGCAGCGGGGGTGGATTAAGCTCCTACGAGCAGTACTTC.

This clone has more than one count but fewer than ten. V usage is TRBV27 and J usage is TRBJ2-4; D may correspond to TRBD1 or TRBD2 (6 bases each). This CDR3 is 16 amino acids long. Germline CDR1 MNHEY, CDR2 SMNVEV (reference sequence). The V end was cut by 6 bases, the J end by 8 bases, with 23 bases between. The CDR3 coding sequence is TGTGCCAGCAGACTCCTAGGGGGGACCCCCGGGGACATTCAGTACTTC. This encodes CASRLLGGTPGDIQYF.

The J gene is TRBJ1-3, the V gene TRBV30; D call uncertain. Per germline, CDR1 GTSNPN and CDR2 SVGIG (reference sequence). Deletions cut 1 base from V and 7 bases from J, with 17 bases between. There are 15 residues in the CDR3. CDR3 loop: CAWSEPGRPGNTIYF. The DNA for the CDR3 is TGTGCCTGGAGTGAACCGGGCCGCCCCGGGAACACCATATATTTT.

CDR3 protein: CASSVGTSIGEQYF. The CDR3 nucleotides are TGTGCCAGCAGCGTAGGCACTAGCATCGGCGAGCAGTACTTC. The rearrangement uses TRBV9 and TRBJ2-7, with D tentatively TRBD2 (6 bases). This CDR3 spans 14 amino acids. V was cut by 0 bases and J by 6 bases, with 13 bases left in between. Germline V gives CDR1 SGDLS, CDR2 YYNGEE.